What follows describes a single T cell receptor beta chain. Looked up from germline, CDR1 is MGHRA and CDR2 is YSYEKL. The CDR3 contains 15 residues. V lost 0 bases, J lost 8 bases, and 14 bases lay in between. Assay used: immunoSEQ multiplex PCR; TCRdb lists only in-frame clones, some missing. The sample holds 55,000 to 65,000 clones, roughly 93% seen once. The data derive from a study of T cell changes during pregnancy in multiple sclerosis. This receptor was obtained from a female donor with multiple sclerosis, enrolled in a pregnancy study. The specimen comprised CD8+ T cells from peripheral blood mononuclear cells, sampled in the third trimester of pregnancy. J is TRBJ2-1 and V is TRBV4-1; TRBD1 might be the D (6 bases). This CDR3 reads CASSQDWAEGDEQFF. The CDR3 bases are TGCGCCAGCAGCCAAGATTGGGCTGAGGGGGATGAGCAGTTCTTC.